Listed below are T cell receptor beta chains from one sample, sequenced in a study of control samples from healthy donors and cancer patients. Profiled with immunoSEQ multiplex PCR; TCRdb holds only in-frame clones, not every one. This table holds 250,000 to 300,000 clones, roughly four fifths found once. Sequences were obtained from PBMCs. The receptors were sampled from an older woman with lung cancer. Both conserved end residues are part of each CDR3. A D gene is named only where the DNA matches it firmly. Rows give clone size only sometimes, using once, few, many, or a class for an expanded clone.

TRBJ1-5 19 TRBV6-4 TRBD1 . TGTGCCAGCAGTGTCGTCCGGGACAGGGGGCCTAATAGCAATCAGCCCCAGCATTTT CASSVVRDRGPNSNQPQHF
TRBJ2-3 16 TRBV29-1 TRBD2 . TGCAGCGTTGTTGGACTAGCGGGGTTCAGCACAGATACGCAGTATTTT CSVVGLAGFSTDTQYF
TRBJ2-1 14 TRBV5-6 . . TGTGCCAGCAGCTTGTTTGGCTCCTACAATGAGCAGTTCTTC CASSLFGSYNEQFF
TRBJ1-4 15 TRBV4-1 . . TGCGCCAGCAGCCAAGATGGGTACAAAGCCGAAAAACTGTTTTTT CASSQDGYKAEKLFF
TRBJ2-2 14 TRBV10-3 . . TGTGCCACCAGAGACAGGGAGGGCACCGGGGAGCTGTTTTTT CATRDREGTGELFF
TRBJ2-3 14 TRBV7-3 . . TGTGCCAGCAGCTTAGGTGTTCCCCCAGATACGCAGTATTTT CASSLGVPPDTQYF
TRBJ2-3 14 TRBV5-1 . . TGCGCCAGCAGCTTGGCCCGGGTGGCGGATACGCAGTATTTT CASSLARVADTQYF
TRBJ2-7 15 TRBV6-6 TRBD1 . TGTGCCAGCCAACGGACCGGGACAGCCTCGTACGAGCAGTACTTC CASQRTGTASYEQYF
TRBJ1-1 11 TRBV18 . . TGTGCCAGCTCACGGCGGACTGAAGCTTTCTTT CASSRRTEAFF
TRBJ2-1 14 TRBV11-2 . . TGTGCCAGCAGCTTAGGGCCAGAATACAATGAGCAGTTCTTC CASSLGPEYNEQFF
TRBJ1-1 15 TRBV19 . . TGTGCCAGTAAAGGACGGGAGCCAGGACCTTCTGAAGCTTTCTTT CASKGREPGPSEAFF
TRBJ1-5 14 TRBV10-3 . . TGTGCCATCAGTGATGAGAGTAGCAATCAGCCCCAGCATTTT CAISDESSNQPQHF
TRBJ2-2 17 TRBV7-2 . . TGTGCCAGCAGCTTGAGGGGCAAGAACACGAACACCGGGGAGCTGTTTTTT CASSLRGKNTNTGELFF
TRBJ2-2 15 TRBV9 . . TGTGCCAGCAGCGTAATTGGGGGGGCAAACGGGGAGCTGTTTTTT CASSVIGGANGELFF
TRBJ1-1 15 TRBV5-1 . . TGCGCCAGCAGCTTGGGACAGGCCATGAACACTGAAGCTTTCTTT CASSLGQAMNTEAFF
TRBJ2-5 14 TRBV5-4 TRBD1 . TGTGCCAGCAGCCAGCGGACAGGACAAGAGACCCAGTACTTC CASSQRTGQETQYF
TRBJ2-6 15 TRBV7-3 . once TGTGCCAGCAGCAACACTCTAGGGCCGGCCAACGTCCTGACTTTC CASSNTLGPANVLTF
TRBJ2-1 15 TRBV9 . once TGTGCCAGCAGCCCTGGTGTGGGATCCTACAATGAGCAGTTCTTC CASSPGVGSYNEQFF
TRBJ2-1 15 TRBV5-4 . once TGTGCCAGCAGCTTGTGGACCGGGGGCTCCGATGAGCAGTTCTTC CASSLWTGGSDEQFF
TRBJ2-3 15 TRBV5-1 . . TGCGCCAGCAACCCCGGTGGGCACGAGGCAGATACGCAGTATTTT CASNPGGHEADTQYF
TRBJ1-1 13 TRBV5-1 . . TGCGCCAGCAGCTTGACAGTTAACACTGAAGCTTTCTTT CASSLTVNTEAFF
TRBJ1-2 12 TRBV2 . . TGTGCCAGCAGTACAGACATCGATGGCTACACCTTC CASSTDIDGYTF
TRBJ2-1 11 TRBV3-1/TRBV3-2 . . TGTGCCGGCAGCCAAGTGGGGTCGCAGTTCTTC CAGSQVGSQFF
TRBJ2-7 14 TRBV2 TRBD2 . TGTGCCAGCACCCAGGGACTAGCGGGTTACGAGCAGTACTTC CASTQGLAGYEQYF
TRBJ1-6 13 TRBV7-3 TRBD1 . TGTGCCAGCAGCTTGAACAGGGGCTCACCCCTCCACTTT CASSLNRGSPLHF
TRBJ2-1 14 TRBV3-1/TRBV3-2 . . TGTGCCAGCAGCCTGCGGGGAGGAGACAATGAGCAGTTCTTC CASSLRGGDNEQFF
TRBJ1-2 15 TRBV6-5 . once TGTGCCAGCAGTCCCCGTCAGGGCTTGAGCTATGGCTACACCTTC CASSPRQGLSYGYTF
TRBJ2-7 12 TRBV2 . . TGTGCCAGCAGAGGGGATGGTGACGAGCAGTACTTC CASRGDGDEQYF
TRBJ1-1 11 TRBV20-1 . . TGCAGTCGCCGATCTGGAGCTGAAGCTTTCTTT CSRRSGAEAFF
TRBJ2-3 14 TRBV7-3 TRBD1 . TGTGCCAGCAGCTTCGGGACAGGGGCAGATACGCAGTATTTT CASSFGTGADTQYF
TRBJ2-1 13 TRBV2 . . TGTGCCAGCACCCTCCAGAGAGACAATGAGCAGTTCTTC CASTLQRDNEQFF
TRBJ1-4 14 TRBV28 . . TGTGCCAGCACGGGCCCAACTACTAATGAAAAACTGTTTTTT CASTGPTTNEKLFF